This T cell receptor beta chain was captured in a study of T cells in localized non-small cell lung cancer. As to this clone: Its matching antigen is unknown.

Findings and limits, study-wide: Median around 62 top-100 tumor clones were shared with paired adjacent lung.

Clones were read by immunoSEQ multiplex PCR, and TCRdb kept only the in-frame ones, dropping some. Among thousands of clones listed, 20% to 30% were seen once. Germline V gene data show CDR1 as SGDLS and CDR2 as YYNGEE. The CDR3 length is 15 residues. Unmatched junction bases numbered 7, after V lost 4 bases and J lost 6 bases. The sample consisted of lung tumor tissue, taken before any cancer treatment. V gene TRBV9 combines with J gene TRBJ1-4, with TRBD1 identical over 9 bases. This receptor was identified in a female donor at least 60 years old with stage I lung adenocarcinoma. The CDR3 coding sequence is TGTGCCAGCAGCTCAACAGGGGGCCCCTATGAAAAACTGTTTTTT. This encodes CASSSTGGPYEKLFF. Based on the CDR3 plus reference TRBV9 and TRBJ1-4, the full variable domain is DSGVTQTPKHLITATGQRVTLRCSPRSGDLSVYWYQQSLDQGLQFLIQYYNGEERAKGNILERFSAQQFPDLHSELNLSSLELGDSALYFCASSSTGGPYEKLFFGSGTQLSVL.